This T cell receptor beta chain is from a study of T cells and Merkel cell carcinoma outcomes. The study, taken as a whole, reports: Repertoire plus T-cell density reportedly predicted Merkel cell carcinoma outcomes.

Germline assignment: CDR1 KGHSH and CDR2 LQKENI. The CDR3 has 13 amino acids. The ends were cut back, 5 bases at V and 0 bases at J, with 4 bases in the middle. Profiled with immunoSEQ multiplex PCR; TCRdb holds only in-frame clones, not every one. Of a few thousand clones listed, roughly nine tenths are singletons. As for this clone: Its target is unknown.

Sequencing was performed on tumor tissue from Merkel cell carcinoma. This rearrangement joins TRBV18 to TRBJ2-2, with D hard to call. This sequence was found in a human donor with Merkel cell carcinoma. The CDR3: CASSYSNTGELFF. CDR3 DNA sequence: TGTGCCAGCTCATATTCGAACACCGGGGAGCTGTTTTTT.